Sequencing of this T cell receptor (beta chain) was carried out in a study of T cell repertoires in ileal Crohn's disease. The V gene lost 6 bases and the J gene lost 5 bases, with 15 bases spanning the gap. The CDR3 runs 14 residues. Germline V CDR1 and CDR2: ENHRY, SYGVKD. Using immunoSEQ multiplex PCR, the repertoire was profiled, and TCRdb retains in-frame clones only, with some absent. The table includes about 16,000 clones, approximately 94% detected once. The sample was ileal tissue. The chain has TRBV10-3 and TRBJ2-3, with D possibly being TRBD2 (6 bases). The TCR sequence derives from an adult with Crohn's disease. CDR3 amino acids: CAIRSPQGGDTQYF. The CDR3 nucleotides read TGTGCCATCAGGTCCCCGCAGGGAGGAGATACGCAGTATTTT.